What follows are 3 T cell receptor beta chains derived from one specimen sequenced in a study of T cell responses to AZD1222 COVID-19 vaccine. Profiling relied on immunoSEQ multiplex PCR, and the TCRdb table lists in-frame clones only, not all of them. This sample has 100,000 to 150,000 clones, with around 90% found just once. The input for sequencing was peripheral blood, taken on day 0 of AZD1222 vaccination. Receptors were obtained from an adult in good health.

The V gene is TRBV7-2, the J gene TRBJ2-1, with 10 bases matching TRBD2. The germline V gene has CDR1 SGHTA and CDR2 FQGNSA. With V trimmed by 5 bases and J by 5 bases, 6 bases remained unmatched. The CDR3 sequence is 15 residues long. Here the CDR3 DNA reads TGTGCCAGCAGCCAGCGGGGGGGGAACAACAATGAGCAGTTCTTC. It encodes CASSQRGGNNNEQFF.

The chain is built from TRBV30 and TRBJ2-7, with unresolved D. V lost 4 bases, J lost 2 bases, and 6 bases lay in between. The CDR3 covers 11 residues. From germline, CDR1 is GTSNPN and CDR2 SVGIG (reference sequence). The CDR3 region has the DNA TGTGCCTGGAAGCTAGCCTACGAGCAGTACTTC. Translated: CAWKLAYEQYF.

The V call is TRBV30, the J call TRBJ2-1; possible D gene TRBD1, 6 bases. The CDR3 covers 15 residues. Deletions cut 4 bases from V and 3 bases from J, with 16 bases between. The germline V gene encodes CDR1 GTSNPN and CDR2 SVGIG (reference sequence). The CDR3 DNA is TGTGCCTGGAAAAGACAGGTTGTCAGCTACAATGAGCAGTTCTTC. Its translation is CAWKRQVVSYNEQFF.